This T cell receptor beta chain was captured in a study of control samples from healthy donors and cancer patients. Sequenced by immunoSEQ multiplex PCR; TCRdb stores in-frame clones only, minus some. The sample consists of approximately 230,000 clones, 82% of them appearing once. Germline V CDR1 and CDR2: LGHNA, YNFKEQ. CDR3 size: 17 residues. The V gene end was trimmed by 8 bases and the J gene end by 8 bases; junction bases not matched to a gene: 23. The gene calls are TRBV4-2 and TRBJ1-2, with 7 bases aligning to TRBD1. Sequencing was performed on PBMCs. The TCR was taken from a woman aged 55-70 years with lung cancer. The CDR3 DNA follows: TGTGCCAGCGGCAACCCCGGGACAGCAACACCCTCTAGGGGCTACACCTTC. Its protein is CASGNPGTATPSRGYTF.